What follows are 27 T cell receptor beta chains derived from one specimen sequenced in a study of T-cell memory formation after mild COVID-19. A single record per CDR3 protein comes from TCRdb applying MiXCR to the 5' RACE reads. The data hold under 110,000 distinct CDR3 sequences, with around 15% observed a single time. Material: PBMCs or a T cell subset sorted from them (not recorded which). These receptors originate from an adult woman who had mild COVID-19 (a few samples of this study predate the infection). Cell type and time point are not known.

The chain uses TRBV7-9 and TRBJ2-1; D might be TRBD2 (5 bases). The germline V gene encodes CDR1 SEHNR and CDR2 FQNEAQ (reference sequence). The CDR3 length is 14 residues. Trimming cost V 5 bases and J 3 bases, with 11 bases left between them. The CDR3 loop reads CASSPGNHYNEQFF. The CDR3 DNA follows: TGTGCCAGCAGCCCCGGGAACCACTACAATGAGCAGTTCTTC.

This clonotype has more than one count but fewer than ten. The chain recombines TRBV18 with TRBJ2-2; unclear D gene. V lost 3 bases and J lost 1, with 9 bases in between. This CDR3 is 15 amino acids long. From germline, CDR1 is KGHSH and CDR2 LQKENI. This CDR3 reads CASSPIDGNTGELFF. For the CDR3, the DNA is TGTGCCAGCTCACCCATTGACGGGAACACCGGGGAGCTGTTTTTT.

The V call is TRBV9, the J call TRBJ2-2; weak D call: TRBD2 (6 bases). The CDR3 is made up of 18 amino acids. Germline loops: CDR1 SGDLS, CDR2 YYNGEE. V was trimmed by 0 bases and J by 4 bases, leaving 19 bases between them. Here the CDR3 reads CASSVGPGDYSFTGELFF. The CDR3 nucleotides are TGTGCCAGCAGCGTAGGTCCGGGAGACTACTCTTTCACCGGGGAGCTGTTTTTT.

The CDR3 DNA reads TGCAGTGCACAGCACGGACTAGCGGCCTCCTACGAGCAGTACTTC. It is translated as CSAQHGLAASYEQYF. The genes are TRBV20-1 and TRBJ2-7, with 10 bases aligning to TRBD2. The length of the CDR3 is 15 residues. The V segment lost 6 bases and the J segment 0 bases; nucleotides outside the gene matches: 8. Per the germline V gene, CDR1 is DFQATT and CDR2 is SNEGSKA (reference sequence).

This clonotype was counted only a few times. V gene TRBV3-1 combines with J gene TRBJ2-2; TRBD2 matches 10 bases. V dropped 9 bases and J dropped 6; count of bases not matched to a gene: 7. The CDR3 extends over 14 amino acids. The germline V gene has CDR1 LGHDT and CDR2 YNNKEL (reference sequence). CDR3 loop: CARTEREGPGELFF. The CDR3 nucleotides are TGTGCCAGGACTGAGCGGGAGGGCCCCGGGGAGCTGTTTTTT.

This rearrangement joins TRBV5-1 to TRBJ2-7, with a tentative D call TRBD2 (5 bases). The V gene lost 4 bases and the J gene lost 3 bases, with 14 bases spanning the gap. From germline, CDR1 is SGHRS and CDR2 YFSETQ. The CDR3 has 14 residues. This CDR3 reads CASSPGEGLYEQYF. CDR3 nucleotide sequence: TGCGCCAGCAGCCCCGGGGAAGGTCTCTACGAGCAGTACTTC.

Only a few counts were recorded for this clonotype. The chain uses TRBV30 and TRBJ2-7; D might be TRBD1 (5 bases). The V end was cut by 0 bases, the J end by 6 bases, with 9 bases between. From germline, CDR1 is GTSNPN and CDR2 SVGIG (reference sequence). The CDR3 extends over 12 amino acids. The CDR3 nucleotides are TGTGCCTGGAGTGTTCTGGGGCTCGAGCAGTACTTC. This encodes CAWSVLGLEQYF. The whole variable domain, filled in from reference TRBV30 and TRBJ2-7, reads SQTIHQWPATLVQPVGSPLSLECTVEGTSNPNLYWYRQAAGRGLQLLFYSVGIGQISSEVPQNLSASRPQDRQFILSSKKLLLSDSGFYLCAWSVLGLEQYFGPGTRLTVT.

This clonotype was seen a few times. The gene calls are TRBV12-3 or TRBV12-4 and TRBJ2-1; no clear D. The V gene lost 6 bases and the J gene lost 1 base, with 10 bases spanning the gap. The CDR3 is made up of 14 amino acids. CDR3 region: CASSSVRSYNEQFF. The CDR3 region has the DNA TGTGCCAGCAGCTCGGTCCGGTCCTACAATGAGCAGTTCTTC.

The table lists this clonotype with a few counts. The chain has TRBV4-3 and TRBJ2-7, with D possibly TRBD2 on 5 matching bases. The CDR3 spans 16 residues. Trimming pared 0 bases from V and 0 bases from J, leaving 12 bases between. Germline V CDR1 and CDR2: LGHNA, YSLEER. The chain's CDR3 is CASSQEGGHSSYEQYF. CDR3 sequence (DNA): TGCGCCAGCAGCCAAGAAGGAGGCCACAGCTCCTACGAGCAGTACTTC.

There are a few counts of this clonotype. The chain uses TRBV7-9 and TRBJ1-2; D uncertain. V gave up 4 bases and J gave up 8 bases, with 14 bases separating them. Per germline, CDR1 SEHNR and CDR2 FQNEAQ (reference sequence). The CDR3 covers 13 residues. CDR3 DNA sequence: TGTGCCAGCAGCTCCGCGTACAGAAACGGCTACACCTTC. It encodes CASSSAYRNGYTF. Filled out from reference TRBV7-9 and TRBJ1-2, the complete variable domain reads DTGVSQNPRHKITKRGQNVTFRCDPISEHNRLYWYRQTLGQGPEFLTYFQNEAQLEKSRLLSDRFSAERPKGSFSTLEIQRTEQGDSAMYLCASSSAYRNGYTFGSGTRLTVV.

This chain uses TRBV20-1 with TRBJ2-7; D tentatively reads TRBD1 or TRBD2 (5 bases each). The CDR3 is 12 amino acids. The V gene's germline CDR1 is DFQATT and CDR2 SNEGSKA (reference sequence). Deletions cut 6 bases from V and 4 bases from J, with 13 bases between. This CDR3 is CSATGAAYEQYF. CDR3 DNA sequence: TGCAGTGCGACCGGGGCGGCTTACGAGCAGTACTTC.

This clonotype was detected only a few times. The chain combines TRBV5-1 with TRBJ2-2; D not resolved. Trimming took 4 bases from V and 3 from J, leaving 13 bases between them. This CDR3 region has 15 residues. The germline V gene encodes CDR1 SGHRS and CDR2 YFSETQ. The CDR3 DNA reads TGCGCCAGCAGCCTCACAAGCTTCTACACCGGGGAGCTGTTTTTT. Protein: CASSLTSFYTGELFF.

The genes are TRBV7-9 and TRBJ2-6, with D possibly being TRBD1 or TRBD2 (6 bases each). V lost 3 bases, J lost 0 bases, and 12 bases lay in between. Germline values: CDR1 SEHNR, CDR2 FQNEAQ (reference sequence). The CDR3 is made up of 17 amino acids. CDR3 sequence (DNA): TGTGCCAGCAGCTTTGGGGGGCTGAGCTCTGGGGCCAACGTCCTGACTTTC. Protein sequence: CASSFGGLSSGANVLTF.

CDR3 sequence reads: CASSPDAGSGPYEQYF. The CDR3 DNA follows: TGCGCCAGCAGCCCGGACGCAGGGTCTGGCCCCTACGAGCAGTACTTC. This sequence joins TRBV5-1 and TRBJ2-7; TRBD1 is a possible D gene (5 bases). CDR1 is SGHRS and CDR2 is YFSETQ in the germline V gene. There are 16 residues in the CDR3. V lost 4 bases to trimming and J lost 2 bases, with 19 bases between them.

V and J are TRBV29-1 and TRBJ2-7; TRBD1 matches at 10 bases. Unmatched junction bases numbered 26, after V lost 7 bases and J lost 5 bases. The germline V gene has CDR1 SQVTM and CDR2 ANQGSEA. The CDR3 loop spans 19 amino acids. The DNA for the CDR3 is TGCAGCGCCTTAATCGAAGGTCCGGGACAGGGGTCTATTTGGCACGAGCAGTACTTC. Amino acid sequence: CSALIEGPGQGSIWHEQYF.

This clonotype was counted a few times. The chain recombines TRBV7-2 with TRBJ2-3; no reliable D call. Trimming removed 1 base from V and 3 bases from J, with 8 bases in between. The length of the CDR3 is 14 residues. Germline-derived CDR1 and CDR2 are SGHTA and FQGNSA. The CDR3 here is CASSLEGLTDTQYF. The CDR3 DNA sequence: TGTGCCAGCAGCTTAGAAGGCTTAACAGATACGCAGTATTTT.

This chain uses TRBV7-9 with TRBJ2-7, with 9 bases lining up with TRBD1. V was clipped by 1 base and J by 3 bases; unmatched bases: 10. Looked up from germline, CDR1 is SEHNR and CDR2 is FQNEAQ (reference sequence). The CDR3 is made up of 17 amino acids. CDR3 DNA: TGTGCCAGCAGCTTAGTTCCTGGGACAGGGAGGAACTACGAGCAGTACTTC. It codes for CASSLVPGTGRNYEQYF. The whole variable domain, filled in from reference TRBV7-9 and TRBJ2-7, reads DTGVSQNPRHKITKRGQNVTFRCDPISEHNRLYWYRQTLGQGPEFLTYFQNEAQLEKSRLLSDRFSAERPKGSFSTLEIQRTEQGDSAMYLCASSLVPGTGRNYEQYFGPGTRLTVT.

The rearrangement links TRBV20-1 to TRBJ1-6; 7 bases align to TRBD1. Unmatched junction bases numbered 14, after V lost 0 bases and J lost 9 bases. Germline V gives CDR1 DFQATT, CDR2 SNEGSKA (reference sequence). The CDR3 has 17 residues. CDR3 residues: CSARDGPGTETISPLHF. The CDR3 coding sequence is TGCAGTGCTAGAGACGGCCCCGGGACAGAGACTATTTCACCCCTCCACTTT.

This clonotype was recorded a few times. V usage is TRBV7-9 and J usage is TRBJ1-1; D gene uncertain. The length of the CDR3 is 15 residues. V lost 5 bases, J lost 1 base, and 14 bases lay in between. Germline loops: CDR1 SEHNR, CDR2 FQNEAQ (reference sequence). The DNA of the CDR3 is TGTGCCAGCAGCCCCCCGGGTTGGGGGAACACTGAAGCTTTCTTT. Its protein product is CASSPPGWGNTEAFF.

The chain recombines TRBV7-2 with TRBJ1-3; no firm D call. This CDR3 is built from 15 residues. Trimming pared 1 base from V and 4 bases from J, leaving 11 bases between. Per germline, CDR1 SGHTA and CDR2 FQGNSA. The CDR3 DNA follows: TGTGCCAGCAGCTTAGTTCTTGCGGTCGGAAACACCATATATTTT. The encoded protein is CASSLVLAVGNTIYF.

V gene TRBV12-3 or TRBV12-4 combines with J gene TRBJ1-5; the match to TRBD1 covers 8 bases. The V gene end was trimmed by 7 bases and the J gene end by 6 bases; junction bases not matched to a gene: 5. CDR3 length equals 13 residues. The CDR3 nucleotides are TGTGCCAGCAATACAGGGGGAGGTCAGCCCCAGCATTTT. Translation: CASNTGGGQPQHF.

The CDR3: CASAGGSSYNEQFF. The CDR3 nucleotides are TGTGCCAGTGCAGGCGGGAGCTCCTACAATGAGCAGTTCTTC. V gene TRBV19 combines with J gene TRBJ2-1, with 7 nucleotides matching TRBD2. V lost 8 bases and J lost 0; bases outside the gene matches: 4. The germline CDR1 and CDR2 sequences are LNHDA and SQIVND (reference sequence). CDR3 length equals 14 residues. The full variable domain, with the rest looked up from reference TRBV19 and TRBJ2-1, is DGGITQSPKYLFRKEGQNVTLSCEQNLNHDAMYWYRQDPGQGLRLIYYSQIVNDFQKGDIAEGYSVSREKKESFPLTVTSAQKNPTAFYLCASAGGSSYNEQFFGPGTRLTVL.

This clonotype was counted only a few times. This chain connects TRBV29-1 to TRBJ2-7, with 10 bases fitting TRBD2. The CDR3 runs to 13 residues. Per the germline V gene, CDR1 is SQVTM and CDR2 is ANQGSEA. The V gene end was trimmed by 4 bases and the J gene end by 0 bases; junction bases not matched to a gene: 0. The CDR3 protein is CSVGTSGSYEQYF. In DNA form, the CDR3 reads TGCAGCGTTGGGACTAGCGGCTCCTACGAGCAGTACTTC.

The V and J genes are TRBV7-2 and TRBJ2-1; 9 positions match TRBD2. The CDR3 runs to 17 residues. Germline CDR1 and CDR2: SGHTA and FQGNSA. V shed 1 base, J shed 5 bases, and the junction held 9 bases outside the gene matches. DNA of the CDR3: TGTGCCAGCAGCTTAGTGTGGGCGGGAGGGCCCGACAATGAGCAGTTCTTC. Its translation is CASSLVWAGGPDNEQFF.

Turning to this clonotype: At one of its ends the junction is not consistent with the germline gene, which may arise from a read error. This sequence joins TRBV4-1 and TRBJ2-7, with 9 positions matching TRBD1. The CDR3 is 18 residues long. Germline CDR1 MGHRA, CDR2 YSYEKL. The CDR3 is CASSQAPVGPGTGYEQYF. The CDR3 bases are TGCGCCAGCAGTCAAGCCCCGGTGGGCCCCGGGACAGGGTACGAGCAGTACTTC.

The rearrangement joins TRBV19 to TRBJ1-1, with TRBD1 matching over 11 bases. From germline, CDR1 is LNHDA and CDR2 SQIVND (reference sequence). The CDR3 runs to 14 residues. The J segment lost 5 bases and the V segment lost 2 bases, leaving 1 base of the junction unmatched. The CDR3 region has the DNA TGTGCCAGTAGTATACGGGACAGGGGGACTGAAGCTTTCTTT. It specifies CASSIRDRGTEAFF.

The chain has TRBV12-3 or TRBV12-4 and TRBJ2-1, with D uncertain. The CDR3 runs 13 residues. Deletions cut 6 bases from V and 4 bases from J, with 10 bases between. The CDR3 DNA follows: TGTGCCAGCAGCATGGACCGATACAATGAGCAGTTCTTC. It yields the protein CASSMDRYNEQFF.